These T cell receptor beta chains were read from a single sample in a study of cytomegalovirus exposure and HLA in healthy donors. Here immunoSEQ multiplex PCR was the method, and the copy in TCRdb shows in-frame clones only, minus some. This table has tens of thousands of clones, about two thirds appearing once. Sample: PBMCs. The receptors were sampled from a middle-aged woman in good health and CMV-seropositive. Both conserved end residues are part of each CDR3. D genes are given only for firm matches. Clone size is stated in some rows and not others, as once, few, many or a class when expanded.

d_gene,v_gene,j_gene,abundance,CDR3aa,CDR3nt
NA,TRBV9,TRBJ2-7,NA,CASSPRSNAPEQYF,TGTGCCAGCAGCCCCCGGTCCAACGCCCCCGAGCAGTACTTC
NA,TRBV5-4,TRBJ2-7,NA,CASSLVEYEQYF,TGTGCCAGCAGCTTGGTAGAGTACGAGCAGTACTTC
NA,TRBV6-6,TRBJ1-1,few,CASSYWSGTEAFF,TGTGCCAGCAGTTATTGGAGCGGCACTGAAGCTTTCTTT
TRBD2,TRBV5-6,TRBJ2-1,NA,CACGSGGPSSYNEQFF,TGTGCTTGCGGGAGCGGGGGGCCCAGCTCCTACAATGAGCAGTTCTTC
TRBD1,TRBV7-8,TRBJ1-1,NA,CASSNLDRGETEAFF,TGTGCCAGCAGCAACCTCGACAGGGGGGAAACTGAAGCTTTCTTT
NA,TRBV19,TRBJ1-1,NA,CASSIPSGDTEAFF,TGTGCCAGTAGTATTCCCAGCGGGGACACTGAAGCTTTCTTT
NA,TRBV5-1,TRBJ2-5,NA,CASSLDGGWGETQYF,TGCGCCAGCAGCTTGGACGGGGGATGGGGAGAGACCCAGTACTTC
NA,TRBV19,TRBJ1-2,NA,CASSEGLWHDGYTF,TGTGCCAGTAGCGAGGGACTGTGGCACGATGGCTACACCTTC
NA,TRBV5-4,TRBJ1-1,NA,CASSPDGRATEAFF,TGTGCCAGCAGCCCGGATGGCAGGGCGACTGAAGCTTTCTTT
NA,TRBV14,TRBJ1-6,NA,CASSQDPSYSPLHF,TGTGCCAGCAGCCAAGATCCTAGTTATTCACCCCTCCACTTT
NA,TRBV25-1,TRBJ2-3,NA,CASSELWGPDTQYF,TGTGCCAGCAGTGAATTGTGGGGCCCAGATACGCAGTATTTT
TRBD1,TRBV7-3,TRBJ1-6,NA,CASSVDRVSPLHF,TGTGCCAGCAGCGTTGACAGGGTTTCACCCCTCCACTTT
TRBD1,TRBV5-4,TRBJ1-5,NA,CASSSTGQGGGSNQPQHF,TGTGCCAGCAGCTCGACGGGACAGGGAGGAGGCAGCAATCAGCCCCAGCATTTT
NA,TRBV5-1,TRBJ2-7,NA,CASSAEAHSYEQYF,TGCGCCAGCAGCGCGGAGGCCCACTCCTACGAGCAGTACTTC
NA,TRBV2,TRBJ2-1,once,CASSDRNNEQFF,TGTGCCAGCAGTGACAGAAACAATGAGCAGTTCTTC
TRBD1,TRBV15,TRBJ1-6,NA,CATSPRRGQGAAPLHF,TGTGCCACCAGCCCAAGAAGGGGACAGGGAGCGGCACCCCTCCACTTT
NA,TRBV4-3,TRBJ1-6,few,CASSYQQGSYNSPLHF,TGCGCCAGCAGCTACCAGCAGGGGTCCTATAATTCACCCCTCCACTTT
NA,TRBV7-9,TRBJ1-1,NA,CASTIGGGVTTEAFF,TGTGCCAGCACCATAGGCGGGGGAGTGACCACTGAAGCTTTCTTT
TRBD1,TRBV18,TRBJ1-2,NA,CASSLGQGGGYGYTF,TGTGCCAGCTCACTTGGACAGGGCGGTGGCTATGGCTACACCTTC
TRBD1,TRBV6-5,TRBJ2-7,NA,CAVSRDRGSYEQYF,TGTGCCGTCAGCCGGGACAGGGGCTCCTACGAGCAGTACTTC
TRBD2,TRBV5-1,TRBJ2-5,NA,CASSFTGGETQYF,TGCGCCAGCAGCTTTACCGGGGGGGAGACCCAGTACTTC
NA,TRBV7-2,TRBJ1-2,NA,CASSLDEALNYGYTF,TGTGCCAGCAGCTTAGATGAAGCTCTGAACTATGGCTACACCTTC
NA,TRBV6-5,TRBJ2-1,NA,CASNNGANEQFF,TGTGCCAGCAACAATGGGGCGAATGAGCAGTTCTTC
TRBD2,TRBV2,TRBJ2-1,NA,CASSEESGGRDEQFF,TGTGCCAGCAGTGAAGAAAGCGGGGGGCGCGATGAGCAGTTCTTC
NA,TRBV30,TRBJ1-5,NA,CAWSVCSPLSVYSNQPQHF,TGTGCCTGGAGTGTATGCTCTCCCTTATCGGTATATAGCAATCAGCCCCAGCATTTT
NA,TRBV2,TRBJ1-1,NA,CASGGVGNEAFF,TGTGCCAGCGGGGGGGTGGGAAATGAAGCTTTCTTT
NA,TRBV10-1,TRBJ2-6,NA,CASGVSGANVLTF,TGCGCCAGCGGAGTCTCTGGGGCCAACGTCCTGACTTTC
NA,TRBV10-3,TRBJ1-6,NA,CAISEHGQTDNSPLHF,TGTGCCATCAGTGAGCACGGACAGACCGATAATTCACCCCTCCACTTT
NA,TRBV5-8,TRBJ2-2,NA,CASSYTLGALLTGELFF,TGTGCCAGCAGCTATACCCTGGGGGCCCTCCTCACCGGGGAGCTGTTTTTT
TRBD2,TRBV5-6,TRBJ2-3,NA,CASSWRGGEGDTQYF,TGTGCCAGCAGCTGGCGGGGGGGCGAGGGGGATACGCAGTATTTT
NA,TRBV19,TRBJ2-3,few,CASSFSSSTDTQYF,TGTGCCAGTAGTTTTAGTAGTTCCACAGATACGCAGTATTTT
NA,TRBV7-9,TRBJ2-7,NA,CASSLTTGFYEQYF,TGTGCCAGCAGCTTAACTACAGGGTTCTACGAGCAGTACTTC
TRBD2,TRBV2,TRBJ2-7,NA,CASSVLAGALEQYF,TGTGCCAGCAGTGTGCTAGCGGGGGCTCTTGAGCAGTACTTC
NA,TRBV4-2,TRBJ2-1,once,CASSQELADYNEQFF,TGTGCCAGCAGCCAAGAGCTAGCAGACTACAATGAGCAGTTCTTC
TRBD2,TRBV5-1,TRBJ2-3,NA,CASSSGLVFPDTQYF,TGCGCCAGCAGCTCGGGACTAGTTTTCCCAGATACGCAGTATTTT
NA,TRBV5-4,TRBJ2-2,NA,CASSFSGGVGTGELFF,TGTGCCAGCAGCTTCAGCGGCGGGGTTGGTACCGGGGAGCTGTTTTTT
NA,TRBV28,TRBJ2-1,NA,CASSLGGSYNEQFF,TGTGCCAGCAGTTTGGGGGGCTCCTACAATGAGCAGTTCTTC
NA,TRBV2,TRBJ2-7,NA,CASRAGQTGGTYEQYF,TGTGCCAGCAGGGCGGGCCAGACAGGTGGTACCTACGAGCAGTACTTC
NA,TRBV5-1,TRBJ1-6,medium-sized,CASSLNRWRGSPLHF,TGCGCCAGCAGCTTGAACAGGTGGCGGGGGTCACCCCTCCACTTT
NA,TRBV6-5,TRBJ1-4,NA,CASSYSIRTRGGKLFF,TGTGCCAGCAGTTACTCGATCCGGACCCGGGGGGGAAAACTGTTTTTT
NA,TRBV7-9,TRBJ1-1,NA,CASSLEGGSEAFF,TGTGCCAGCAGCTTAGAGGGAGGGTCTGAAGCTTTCTTT
TRBD2,TRBV7-9,TRBJ2-3,few,CASSFGTSGSTDTQYF,TGTGCCAGCAGCTTCGGGACTAGCGGGAGCACAGATACGCAGTATTTT
TRBD1,TRBV10-3,TRBJ2-7,once,CAIKPGQNTYEQYF,TGTGCCATCAAGCCGGGACAGAACACCTACGAGCAGTACTTC
TRBD2,TRBV29-1,TRBJ2-7,NA,CSGRAGGSNEQYF,TGCAGCGGGAGAGCGGGGGGTTCGAACGAGCAGTACTTC
TRBD2,TRBV5-6,TRBJ2-1,NA,CASSSYSPRVAGGDEQFF,TGTGCCAGCAGCTCCTACTCACCACGAGTCGCGGGGGGTGATGAGCAGTTCTTC
TRBD2,TRBV7-9,TRBJ2-1,NA,CASSLGRNSGGNNEQFF,TGTGCCAGCAGCTTAGGGCGGAATAGCGGGGGGAACAATGAGCAGTTCTTC
NA,TRBV6-5,TRBJ2-7,NA,CASGRANEQYF,TGTGCCAGCGGCAGGGCTAACGAGCAGTACTTC
TRBD2,TRBV15,TRBJ2-2,NA,CATSRDYSASGESGELFF,TGTGCCACCAGCAGAGATTACTCGGCTAGCGGGGAGTCCGGGGAGCTGTTTTTT
NA,TRBV6-5,TRBJ1-2,NA,CASSDTYGYTF,TGTGCCAGCAGTGACACCTATGGCTACACCTTC
TRBD1,TRBV5-1,TRBJ1-2,NA,CASSLVSWGQIYGYTF,TGCGCCAGCAGCTTGGTCTCGTGGGGACAGATCTATGGCTACACCTTC
NA,TRBV19,TRBJ2-2,NA,CASTNSDRMISGELFF,TGTGCCAGTACCAACTCTGACAGAATGATTTCCGGGGAGCTGTTTTTT